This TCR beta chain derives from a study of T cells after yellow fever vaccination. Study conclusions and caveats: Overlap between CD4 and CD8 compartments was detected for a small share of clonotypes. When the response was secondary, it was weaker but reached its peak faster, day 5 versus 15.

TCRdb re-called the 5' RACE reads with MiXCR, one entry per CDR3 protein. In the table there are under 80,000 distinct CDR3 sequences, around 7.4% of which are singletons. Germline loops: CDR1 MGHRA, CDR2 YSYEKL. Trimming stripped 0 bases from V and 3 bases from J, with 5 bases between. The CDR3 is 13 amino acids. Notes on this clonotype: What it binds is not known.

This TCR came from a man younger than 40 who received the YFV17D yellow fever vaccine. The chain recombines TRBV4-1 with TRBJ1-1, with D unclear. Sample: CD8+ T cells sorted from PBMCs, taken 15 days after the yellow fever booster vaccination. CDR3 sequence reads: CASSQESHTEAFF. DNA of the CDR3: TGCGCCAGCAGCCAAGAGAGCCACACTGAAGCTTTCTTT.